The 29 T cell receptor beta chains below come from one sample, sequenced in a study of blood T cell repertoires in COVID-19. Sequenced by immunoSEQ multiplex PCR; TCRdb stores in-frame clones only, minus some. Of about 280,000 clones in the sample, 83% are singletons; the top ten hold approximately 9%. Specimen: peripheral blood. The receptors stem from a woman between 50 and 59 years old who had recovered from COVID-19.

In its sample, this clone was seen a few times. The rearrangement links TRBV6-2 or TRBV6-3 to TRBJ2-7; 7 bases line up with TRBD1. The V segment lost 0 bases and the J segment 3 bases; nucleotides outside the gene matches: 14. The CDR3 covers 18 residues. Germline V gene sequence: CDR1 MNHEY, CDR2 SVGEGT. The CDR3 here is CASSYSRRGRWSNYEQYF. Written as DNA, the CDR3 is TGTGCCAGCAGTTACTCGAGAAGGGGGCGGTGGTCCAACTACGAGCAGTACTTC.

This sequence joins TRBV7-3 and TRBJ2-2, with TRBD1 identical over 7 bases. Germline CDR1 SGHTA, CDR2 FQGTGA. Trimming at V came to 5 bases and at J to 2 bases, leaving 5 bases not matched to a gene. This CDR3 has 15 amino acids. The CDR3 sequence: CASSPRTGNTGELFF. The CDR3 DNA is TGTGCCAGCAGCCCGAGGACAGGCAACACCGGGGAGCTGTTTTTT.

This clone came up many times. The V and J genes are TRBV10-3 and TRBJ1-5; a possible D gene is TRBD1 (5 bases). V lost 3 bases, J lost 3 bases, and 6 bases lay in between. The CDR3 extends over 13 amino acids. Germline loops: CDR1 ENHRY, CDR2 SYGVKD. In DNA, the CDR3 is TGTGCCATCAGTGAAGGGGTCAATCAGCCCCAGCATTTT. Translated: CAISEGVNQPQHF.

The sample holds one count of this clone. The gene calls are TRBV7-9 and TRBJ2-7, with D possibly being TRBD1 (6 bases). With 1 base removed from V and 4 bases from J, the gap between germline ends came to 11 bases. Looked up from germline, CDR1 is SEHNR and CDR2 is FQNEAQ (reference sequence). The length of the CDR3 is 14 residues. In DNA, the CDR3 is TGTGCCAGCAGCTTAGAATCCGGGACATACGAGCAGTACTTC. This gives the protein CASSLESGTYEQYF.

The J gene is TRBJ1-5, the V gene TRBV27, with 7 bases aligning to TRBD1. Per the germline V gene, CDR1 is MNHEY and CDR2 is SMNVEV (reference sequence). The trim removed 5 bases at V and 0 bases at J, leaving 7 bases unmatched. This CDR3 has 16 amino acids. This CDR3 reads CASSPRTGGSNQPQHF. Written as DNA, the CDR3 is TGTGCCAGCAGTCCACGGACAGGCGGTAGCAATCAGCCCCAGCATTTT.

This clone was counted a few times. The rearrangement joins TRBV6-5 to TRBJ1-3; the D is unclear. The CDR3 contains 15 residues. V gave up 6 bases and J gave up 2 bases, with 14 bases separating them. Germline V gene data show CDR1 as MNHEY and CDR2 as SVGAGI. The CDR3 DNA reads as TGTGCCAGCAGCCGACGCGGGGATACTGGAAACACCATATATTTT. Protein product: CASSRRGDTGNTIYF.

The chain combines TRBV6-4 with TRBJ2-2, with 13 positions matching TRBD2. The CDR3 is made up of 16 amino acids. Germline CDR1 reads MRHNA; CDR2 reads SNTAGT. V lost 6 bases, J lost 5 bases, and 6 bases stayed unmatched. CDR3 sequence (DNA): TGTGCCAGCAGCTTACTAGCGGGAGGGCCGACCGGGGAGCTGTTTTTT. It encodes CASSLLAGGPTGELFF.

CDR3 bases: TGTGCCAGCAGTGAAGTGGGTCCGGGTTCCGAGCAGTACTTC. It is translated as CASSEVGPGSEQYF. The rearrangement joins TRBV6-1 to TRBJ2-7; D is unresolved. The CDR3 is 14 residues long. V was cut by 1 base and J by 6 bases, with 13 bases left in between. Germline V lookup: CDR1 MNHNS, CDR2 SASEGT.

The rearrangement uses TRBV28 and TRBJ2-7; maybe TRBD2 (7 bases). Germline loops: CDR1 MDHEN, CDR2 SYDVKM. This CDR3 contains 11 residues. V was pared by 11 bases and J by 4 bases, with 12 bases between. CDR3 protein: CAGGAWYEQYF. CDR3 in DNA: TGTGCCGGGGGGGCCTGGTACGAGCAGTACTTC. Complete variable domain (other parts from reference TRBV28 and TRBJ2-7): DVKVTQSSRYLVKRTGEKVFLECVQDMDHENMFWYRQDPGLGLRLIYFSYDVKMKEKGDIPEGYSVSREKKERFSLILESASTNQTSMYLCAGGAWYEQYFGPGTRLTVT.

The rearrangement uses TRBV2 and TRBJ1-1, with D tentatively TRBD1 (6 bases). The V and J ends lost 6 bases and 0 bases respectively, with 11 bases between them. Germline V lookup: CDR1 SNHLY, CDR2 FYNNEI. This CDR3 has 14 residues. CDR3 sequence reads: CASRVDSMNTEAFF. In nucleotides, the CDR3 is TGTGCCAGCAGGGTGGACAGCATGAACACTGAAGCTTTCTTT.

The chain has TRBV25-1 and TRBJ1-5; weak D call: TRBD1 (6 bases). The germline V and J ends were trimmed by 2 bases and 3 bases, with 17 bases remaining between them. This CDR3 spans 17 amino acids. Germline-derived CDR1 and CDR2 are MGHDK and SYGVNS. The chain's CDR3 is CASSESPDRTLNQPQHF. DNA of the CDR3: TGTGCCAGCAGTGAAAGCCCTGACAGGACCCTCAATCAGCCCCAGCATTTT. Filled out from reference TRBV25-1 and TRBJ1-5, the complete variable domain reads EADIYQTPRYLVIGTGKKITLECSQTMGHDKMYWYQQDPGMELHLIHYSYGVNSTEKGDLSSESTVSRIRTEHFPLTLESARPSHTSQYLCASSESPDRTLNQPQHFGDGTRLSIL.

The chain combines TRBV28 with TRBJ1-5; 9 bases fit TRBD1. This CDR3 region has 15 residues. Germline V lookup: CDR1 MDHEN, CDR2 SYDVKM. V lost 4 bases, J lost 4 bases, and 5 bases stayed unmatched. For the CDR3, the DNA is TGTGCCAGCAGTTCCCCCGGGACAGGGAATCAGCCCCAGCATTTT. Amino acid sequence: CASSSPGTGNQPQHF.

CDR3 in amino acids: CASSTADSGGQETQYF. The DNA for the CDR3 is TGTGCCAGCAGCACCGCCGATAGCGGGGGCCAAGAGACCCAGTACTTC. The chain uses TRBV11-1 and TRBJ2-5; 9 bases line up with TRBD2. The V gene's germline CDR1 is SGHAT and CDR2 FQDESV (reference sequence). J lost 1 base, V lost 5 bases, and 8 bases had no gene match. The CDR3 sequence is 16 residues long. The entire variable domain, with the rest obtained from reference TRBV11-1 and TRBJ2-5, is as follows: EAEVAQSPRYKITEKSQAVAFWCDPISGHATLYWYRQILGQGPELLVQFQDESVVDDSQLPKDRFSAERLKGVDSTLKIQPAELGDSAMYLCASSTADSGGQETQYFGPGTRLLVL.

The chain has TRBV2 and TRBJ1-1; D may be TRBD1 (5 bases). The germline CDR1 and CDR2 sequences are SNHLY and FYNNEI. V lost 2 bases to trimming and J lost 7 bases, with 8 bases between them. The CDR3 is 12 residues long. This CDR3 is CASSERGGEAFF. The CDR3 DNA is TGTGCCAGCAGTGAACGGGGGGGTGAAGCTTTCTTT.

The chain carries TRBV5-1 and TRBJ2-7, with D possibly being TRBD1 (6 bases). V gave up 3 bases and J gave up 5 bases, with 9 bases separating them. The CDR3 has 12 amino acids. Germline-derived CDR1 and CDR2 are SGHRS and YFSETQ. The CDR3 is CASSSQGHEQYF. The CDR3 region has the DNA TGCGCCAGCAGCTCCCAGGGGCACGAGCAGTACTTC.

The DNA of the CDR3 is TGTGCCACCAGCAGATCAGGGCTCCCTGGGGCCAACGTCCTGACTTTC. Translating it yields CATSRSGLPGANVLTF. V gene TRBV15 combines with J gene TRBJ2-6; TRBD1 is a possible D gene (5 bases). Trimming cost V 2 bases and J 2 bases, with 10 bases left between them. The germline CDR1 and CDR2 sequences are LNHNV and YYDKDF (reference sequence). The CDR3 is 16 amino acids.

The chain is built from TRBV5-4 and TRBJ1-2; the D is unclear. The CDR3 totals 14 residues. The germline gives CDR1 SGHNT, CDR2 YYREEE (reference sequence). V was pared by 5 bases and J by 7 bases, with 18 bases between. In nucleotides, the CDR3 is TGTGCCAGCAGACACAATTCGGAGGTTATTGGCTACACCTTC. Protein product: CASRHNSEVIGYTF.

The rearrangement uses TRBV6-4 and TRBJ2-3; D possibly corresponds to TRBD2 (5 bases). The CDR3 is made up of 15 amino acids. The germline gives CDR1 MRHNA, CDR2 SNTAGT. V lost 0 bases to trimming and J lost 2 bases, with 9 bases between them. The CDR3 DNA is TGTGCCAGCAGTGACTCGAGCGGACCCACAGATACGCAGTATTTT. This encodes CASSDSSGPTDTQYF.

As concerns this clone: At one end the junction does not follow the germline gene, possibly because of a read error. The chain combines TRBV30 with TRBJ1-4; no clear D. Germline values: CDR1 GTSNPN, CDR2 SVGIG (reference sequence). The CDR3 length is 11 residues. The CDR3 region is CAWGFSGDSTF. The CDR3 region has the DNA TGTGCCTGGGGGTTCTCTGGAGACTCGACTTTT.

The V and J genes are TRBV9 and TRBJ2-2; 8 nucleotides match TRBD2. Germline V lookup: CDR1 SGDLS, CDR2 YYNGEE. J lost 3 bases, V lost 0 bases, and 7 bases had no gene match. The CDR3 extends over 17 amino acids. CDR3 in DNA: TGTGCCAGCAGCGTAGCTCGGGAGGGAGGGGACACCGGGGAGCTGTTTTTT. This gives the protein CASSVAREGGDTGELFF.

CDR3 sequence (DNA): TGTGCCAGCAGTTATAGGACAGTATCCTACGAGCAGTACTTC. It encodes CASSYRTVSYEQYF. This chain links TRBV27 with TRBJ2-7; the D gene is possibly TRBD1 (6 bases). The V end was cut by 4 bases, the J end by 1 base, with 11 bases between. The germline gives CDR1 MNHEY, CDR2 SMNVEV (reference sequence). The CDR3 is 14 amino acids.

This clone was counted ten times or more. The sample contains more than one DNA sequence encoding this CDR3. This chain links TRBV5-6 with TRBJ2-2; 7 bases align to TRBD1. Germline V gene data show CDR1 as SGHDT and CDR2 as YYEEEE. Unmatched junction bases numbered 3, after V lost 2 bases and J lost 2 bases. This CDR3 has 15 amino acids. CDR3 sequence reads: CASSLGGTNTGELFF. Here the CDR3 DNA reads TGTGCCAGCAGCTTAGGGGGCACTAACACCGGGGAGCTGTTTTTT.

The chain recombines TRBV28 with TRBJ1-5, with D unclear. Per germline, CDR1 MDHEN and CDR2 SYDVKM. The ends were cut back, 6 bases at V and 4 bases at J, with 16 bases in the middle. This CDR3 comprises 15 residues. CDR3 bases: TGTGCCAGCAGAGCAACATCGTCGGGGAATCAGCCCCAGCATTTT. Amino acids: CASRATSSGNQPQHF.

The chain combines TRBV7-2 with TRBJ2-1; 7 bases fit TRBD2. This CDR3 region has 15 residues. In germline, CDR1 is SGHTA, CDR2 FQGNSA. Trimming at V came to 1 base and at J to 4 bases, leaving 4 bases not matched to a gene. CDR3 coding DNA: TGTGCCAGCAGCTTAGACGTGGGAGGGTACAATGAGCAGTTCTTC. As protein: CASSLDVGGYNEQFF.

This chain joins TRBV7-2 and TRBJ2-7; 11 positions match TRBD2. Per the germline V gene, CDR1 is SGHTA and CDR2 is FQGNSA. The trim removed 4 bases at V and 5 bases at J, leaving 4 bases unmatched. This CDR3 has 14 amino acids. The CDR3 region has the DNA TGTGCCAGCAGCTGGCTAGCGGGGGGCCACGAGCAGTACTTC. Protein sequence: CASSWLAGGHEQYF. Based on the CDR3 plus reference TRBV7-2 and TRBJ2-7, the full variable domain is GAGVSQSPSNKVTEKGKDVELRCDPISGHTALYWYRQSLGQGLEFLIYFQGNSAPDKSGLPSDRFSAERTGGSVSTLTIQRTQQEDSAVYLCASSWLAGGHEQYFGPGTRLTVT.

This clone was seen once. V and J are TRBV6-2 or TRBV6-3 and TRBJ2-7; D is possibly TRBD2 (5 bases). V dropped 1 base and J dropped 2 bases, with 9 bases sitting between them. The V gene's germline CDR1 is MNHEY and CDR2 SVGEGT. The CDR3 has 14 amino acids. The CDR3 loop reads CASSYWLATYEQYF. CDR3 bases: TGTGCCAGCAGTTACTGGCTAGCCACCTACGAGCAGTACTTC.

The V call is TRBV7-9, the J call TRBJ2-3; weak D call: TRBD2 (5 bases). Trimming shortened V by 5 bases and J by 4 bases, and 19 bases separated the two germline ends. CDR3 length equals 16 residues. Per the germline V gene, CDR1 is SEHNR and CDR2 is FQNEAQ (reference sequence). DNA for the CDR3: TGTGCCAGCAGCCCCCCAGCGCGGGCCCCGTCAGATACGCAGTATTTT. This gives the protein CASSPPARAPSDTQYF.

J is TRBJ1-1 and V is TRBV7-9; no reliable D call. The CDR3 is 12 amino acids. Germline values: CDR1 SEHNR, CDR2 FQNEAQ (reference sequence). Trimming took 8 bases from V and 3 from J, leaving 10 bases between them. CDR3 sequence reads: CASGSGYTEAFF. In DNA, the CDR3 is TGTGCCAGCGGGAGCGGATACACTGAAGCTTTCTTT.

The chain combines TRBV28 with TRBJ2-6; 11 bases are a match to TRBD1. CDR3 size: 18 residues. Looked up from germline, CDR1 is MDHEN and CDR2 is SYDVKM. V trimming: 4 bases; J trimming: 2 bases; junction bases outside the gene matches: 7. CDR3 in amino acids: CASSSPGQGVAGANVLTF. CDR3 nucleotide sequence: TGTGCCAGCAGTTCCCCGGGACAGGGGGTGGCTGGGGCCAACGTCCTGACTTTC.